Below, 10 T cell receptor beta chains from the same sample are listed, as sequenced in a study of cytomegalovirus exposure and HLA in healthy donors. Vbeta (60) and Jbeta (13) primers were used in the PCR. Assay used: immunoSEQ multiplex PCR; TCRdb lists only in-frame clones, some missing. This sample has more than 150,000 clones; over 65% occur once, and the top ten carry about 1.5%. Sequencing used PBMCs. The receptors derive from a man between 18 and 29 years old in good health and CMV-seronegative.

The chain recombines TRBV5-6 with TRBJ2-3; D remains unclear. The CDR3 extends over 17 amino acids. The V end lost 1 base, the J end lost 0 bases, and 15 bases lay between the germline ends. Germline V CDR1 and CDR2: SGHDT, YYEEEE. The CDR3 nucleotides read TGTGCCAGCAGCTTGAACAGAAATTGGCCTAGCACAGATACGCAGTATTTT. The encoded protein is CASSLNRNWPSTDTQYF.

CDR3 nucleotides: TGCGCCAGCAGCCAAGAAACGCTTGACACTTATGGCTACACCTTC. Residues: CASSQETLDTYGYTF. The chain links TRBV4-3 to TRBJ1-2; D remains unclear. Germline CDR1 and CDR2: LGHNA and YSLEER. This CDR3 has 15 amino acids. Trimming took 0 bases from V and 5 from J, leaving 13 bases between them.

The V call is TRBV6-6, the J call TRBJ2-1; possible D gene TRBD1, 5 bases. The CDR3 totals 12 residues. CDR1 and CDR2 (germline): MNHNY, SVGAGI (reference sequence). V dropped 3 bases and J dropped 8 bases, with 8 bases sitting between them. CDR3 sequence: CASSYRGDEQFF. The CDR3 DNA is TGTGCCAGCAGTTATAGGGGCGATGAGCAGTTCTTC.

The CDR3 is CASLRGVGTSGYNEQFF. The CDR3, as DNA: TGTGCCAGCCTAAGGGGCGTCGGGACTAGCGGTTACAATGAGCAGTTCTTC. The J gene is TRBJ2-1, the V gene TRBV7-9; TRBD2 matches at 11 bases. CDR1 SEHNR and CDR2 FQNEAQ come from the germline V gene (reference sequence). This CDR3 comprises 17 residues. Trimming cost V 8 bases and J 4 bases; bases outside gene matches: 13.

This chain connects TRBV7-2 to TRBJ1-1; 7 bases map to TRBD1. V shed 4 bases and J 5 bases; nucleotides not matched to a gene: 7. The germline V gene has CDR1 SGHTA and CDR2 FQGNSA. This CDR3 has 14 amino acids. The CDR3 loop reads CASSSQGVWTEAFF. In DNA form, the CDR3 reads TGTGCCAGCAGCTCCCAGGGGGTTTGGACTGAAGCTTTCTTT.

This clone is a singleton in its sample. This chain connects TRBV11-3 to TRBJ2-2, with D possibly matching TRBD2 (6 bases). The V gene lost 5 bases and the J gene lost 7 bases, with 8 bases spanning the gap. Per the germline V gene, CDR1 is SGHNT and CDR2 is YENEEA. The CDR3 spans 12 residues. CDR3 in DNA: TGTGCCAGCAGCGTGGGAGGCGGGGAGCTGTTTTTT. Protein: CASSVGGGELFF.

The genes are TRBV13 and TRBJ2-1; 7 nucleotides match TRBD2. V lost 2 bases to trimming and J lost 0 bases; unmatched junction nucleotides: 7. The CDR3 runs to 17 residues. Germline V gene lookup returns CDR1 PRHDT and CDR2 FYEKMQ (reference sequence). The CDR3 DNA follows: TGTGCCAGCAGCTTACCGGGGGGTGGGAGCTCCTACAATGAGCAGTTCTTC. It codes for CASSLPGGGSSYNEQFF.

The chain links TRBV7-9 to TRBJ2-2, with TRBD2 matching 10 bases. CDR1 and CDR2 (germline): SEHNR, FQNEAQ (reference sequence). The junction had 5 bases not matched to a gene; V was cut back by 4 bases and J by 6 bases. The CDR3 runs to 15 residues. The CDR3 DNA is TGTGCCAGCAGCTCAACTAGCGGGGTAGCCGGGGAGCTGTTTTTT. It specifies CASSSTSGVAGELFF.

The table lists this clone with a few counts. The chain employs TRBV6-5 and TRBJ2-2, with 10 bases that match TRBD2. Germline loops: CDR1 MNHEY, CDR2 SVGAGI. This CDR3 region has 13 residues. V lost 3 bases and J lost 8; bases outside the gene matches: 0. CDR3 sequence (DNA): TGTGCCAGCAGTTATAGCGGGAGGGGGGAGCTGTTTTTT. Translation gives CASSYSGRGELFF.

This clone was recorded only once. The J gene is TRBJ2-1, the V gene TRBV6-5, with D maybe TRBD1 (5 bases). V gave up 0 bases and J gave up 4 bases, with 10 bases separating them. Germline V gene sequence: CDR1 MNHEY, CDR2 SVGAGI. The CDR3 is 15 amino acids. CDR3 amino acids: CASSYSVGVYNEQFF. The CDR3, as DNA: TGTGCCAGCAGTTACTCGGTAGGGGTTTACAATGAGCAGTTCTTC.